What follows are 16 T cell receptor beta chains derived from one specimen sequenced in a study of blood T cell repertoires in COVID-19 (dated by TCRdb to about 2020). The library was produced with the immunoSEQ multiplex PCR assay. The immuneACCESS repertoire file appears here via TCRdb, limited to in-frame rearrangements. These files lack a portion of the clones; in checked studies, under half of the deficit traces to unresolved V genes, and the cause of the others is not known. The sample profile shows 150,000 to 200,000 clones; around 84% of them were found once. The ten largest clonotypes hold approximately 14% of the sample. What was sequenced was PBMCs or T cells enriched from blood (not recorded which). Source of these receptors: a man aged 50 or older who had recovered from COVID-19.

The chain is built from TRBV3-1 (or the pseudogene TRBV3-2) and TRBJ1-6; 9 bases align to TRBD1. The V and J ends lost 7 bases and 7 bases, in that order; junction bases with no gene match: 5. Germline loops: CDR1 LGHDT, CDR2 YNNKEL (reference sequence). The CDR3 runs to 14 residues. CDR3 protein: CASTYRGRNSPLHF. CDR3 nucleotides: TGTGCCAGCACTTACAGGGGGCGGAATTCACCCCTCCACTTT.

This clone has just a few counts. The chain has TRBV7-9 and TRBJ1-4; D may be TRBD1 (6 bases). This CDR3 comprises 14 residues. With 3 bases removed from V and 8 bases from J, the gap between germline ends came to 13 bases. Germline V gives CDR1 SEHNR, CDR2 FQNEAQ (reference sequence). In DNA form, the CDR3 reads TGTGCCAGCAGCTTCTCGGGGGGCAGGGAAAAACTGTTTTTT. This gives the protein CASSFSGGREKLFF.

This clone was counted a single time. The V call is TRBV19, the J call TRBJ1-5; 8 nucleotides line up with TRBD1. Germline V gives CDR1 LNHDA, CDR2 SQIVND (reference sequence). The CDR3 sequence is 15 residues long. V was pared by 7 bases and J by 5 bases, with 10 bases of the junction left unmatched. CDR3 loop: CASTRGPGRDQPQHF. The CDR3 DNA reads as TGTGCCAGTACCAGGGGGCCCGGCCGGGATCAGCCCCAGCATTTT.

This rearrangement joins TRBV29-1 to TRBJ1-1; possibly TRBD1 for D (5 bases). Germline CDR1 reads SQVTM; CDR2 reads ANQGSEA. V lost 4 bases and J lost 6, with 15 bases in between. The CDR3 has 13 amino acids. The CDR3 sequence is CSVAVGEGSEAFF. DNA for the CDR3: TGCAGCGTTGCGGTAGGGGAAGGATCTGAAGCTTTCTTT.

The chain couples TRBV30 to TRBJ1-2; D unclear. Deletions cut 4 bases from V and 4 bases from J, with 10 bases between. Looked up from germline, CDR1 is GTSNPN and CDR2 is SVGIG (reference sequence). This CDR3 spans 12 amino acids. The CDR3 region has the DNA TGTGCCTGGACTCCCGCCGGCTATGGCTACACCTTC. Translation: CAWTPAGYGYTF.

The rearrangement joins TRBV18 to TRBJ1-1; D is possibly TRBD1 (5 bases). This CDR3 has 15 amino acids. Germline-derived CDR1 and CDR2 are KGHSH and LQKENI. Trimming left V 1 base short and J 2 bases short, with 11 bases between. CDR3 sequence reads: CASSPRKGDNTEAFF. Here the CDR3 DNA reads TGTGCCAGCTCACCACGGAAAGGGGATAACACTGAAGCTTTCTTT.

This rearrangement joins TRBV2 to TRBJ1-6, with 7 nucleotides matching TRBD1. The trim removed 6 bases at V and 10 bases at J, leaving 12 bases unmatched. The CDR3 runs 15 residues. Germline lookup yields CDR1 SNHLY and CDR2 FYNNEI. The CDR3 protein is CASSGEQGQRSPLHF. CDR3 DNA: TGTGCCAGCAGCGGAGAACAGGGGCAGAGATCACCCCTCCACTTT.

V gene TRBV19 combines with J gene TRBJ1-1; D not certain. The CDR3 loop spans 14 amino acids. Germline lookup yields CDR1 LNHDA and CDR2 SQIVND (reference sequence). V was clipped by 5 bases and J by 1 base, with 11 bases between them. This CDR3 reads CASSSRERNTEAFF. The CDR3 region has the DNA TGTGCCAGTAGTTCCCGGGAAAGGAACACTGAAGCTTTCTTT.

V and J are TRBV19 and TRBJ2-1, with D maybe TRBD2 (6 bases). The CDR3 sequence is 14 residues long. Trimming pared 2 bases from V and 7 bases from J, leaving 12 bases between. CDR1 is LNHDA, CDR2 SQIVND, per germline (reference sequence). The CDR3 DNA reads TGTGCCAGTAGTATAACAGACGCGGGGAATGAGCAGTTCTTC. Protein product: CASSITDAGNEQFF.

The genes are TRBV7-2 and TRBJ1-4, with 8 bases lining up with TRBD1. Germline trimming cut 5 bases from V and 7 bases from J; bases unmatched to any gene: 6. Germline CDR1 is SGHTA and CDR2 is FQGNSA. The CDR3 runs to 14 residues. The CDR3 coding sequence is TGTGCCAGCAGCCAGGACAGGGTTGGTGAAAAACTGTTTTTT. It yields the protein CASSQDRVGEKLFF. The whole variable domain, filled in from reference TRBV7-2 and TRBJ1-4, reads GAGVSQSPSNKVTEKGKDVELRCDPISGHTALYWYRQSLGQGLEFLIYFQGNSAPDKSGLPSDRFSAERTGGSVSTLTIQRTQQEDSAVYLCASSQDRVGEKLFFGSGTQLSVL.

This chain connects TRBV12-3 or TRBV12-4 to TRBJ1-1, with TRBD1 as a possible D gene (6 bases). The CDR3 is 13 residues long. Trimming took off 5 bases at V and 3 bases at J, with 10 bases between the two ends. DNA for the CDR3: TGTGCCAGCAGTCCCAACAGGGACACTGAAGCTTTCTTT. It yields the protein CASSPNRDTEAFF.

This clone was recorded a few times. Germline is not matched at one junction end, which may reflect a read error. This rearrangement joins TRBV6-5 to TRBJ2-7; TRBD1 matches at 9 bases. The CDR3 length is 15 residues. The V gene's germline CDR1 is MNHEY and CDR2 SVGAGI. The CDR3 DNA reads as TGTGCCAGCAGATACTGGACAGGGGAATCCTACGAGCAGTACTTC. The encoded protein is CASRYWTGESYEQYF.

This clone came up once. This chain connects TRBV15 to TRBJ2-1; the match to TRBD2 covers 8 bases. The CDR3 is 19 residues long. Looked up from germline, CDR1 is LNHNV and CDR2 is YYDKDF (reference sequence). V gave up 0 bases and J gave up 8 bases; unmatched junction bases: 18. CDR3 loop: CATSRDSPNHRAAGDEQFF. In DNA, the CDR3 is TGTGCCACCAGCAGAGATTCCCCTAATCACAGGGCAGCGGGGGATGAGCAGTTCTTC.

The V call is TRBV10-3, the J call TRBJ1-6; D not certain. Trimming removed 7 bases at V and 0 bases at J, with 10 bases between. The CDR3 extends over 15 amino acids. Germline V gene data show CDR1 as ENHRY and CDR2 as SYGVKD. The CDR3 bases are TGTGCCATCAAGGGAGCGAACTCCTATAATTCACCCCTCCACTTT. Residues: CAIKGANSYNSPLHF.

The genes are TRBV7-6 and TRBJ2-5; weak D call: TRBD2 (6 bases). The V gene's germline CDR1 is SGHVS and CDR2 FNYEAQ. V dropped 1 base and J dropped 1 base, with 10 bases sitting between them. The CDR3 contains 15 residues. The CDR3 sequence is CASSLGAGPQETQYF. CDR3 sequence (DNA): TGTGCCAGCAGCTTAGGGGCGGGACCCCAAGAGACCCAGTACTTC. Based on the CDR3 plus reference TRBV7-6 and TRBJ2-5, the full variable domain is GAGVSQSPRYKVTKRGQDVALRCDPISGHVSLYWYRQALGQGPEFLTYFNYEAQQDKSGLPNDRFSAERPEGSISTLTIQRTEQRDSAMYRCASSLGAGPQETQYFGPGTRLLVL.

This sequence joins TRBV7-6 and TRBJ2-3; D may be TRBD2 (6 bases). The CDR3 is 14 residues long. Germline loops: CDR1 SGHVS, CDR2 FNYEAQ. V shed 4 bases and J shed 9 bases, with 17 bases lying between them. The CDR3: CASSSPRRGPTQYF. The DNA of the CDR3 is TGTGCCAGCAGCTCCCCCCGGAGGGGCCCGACGCAGTATTTT.